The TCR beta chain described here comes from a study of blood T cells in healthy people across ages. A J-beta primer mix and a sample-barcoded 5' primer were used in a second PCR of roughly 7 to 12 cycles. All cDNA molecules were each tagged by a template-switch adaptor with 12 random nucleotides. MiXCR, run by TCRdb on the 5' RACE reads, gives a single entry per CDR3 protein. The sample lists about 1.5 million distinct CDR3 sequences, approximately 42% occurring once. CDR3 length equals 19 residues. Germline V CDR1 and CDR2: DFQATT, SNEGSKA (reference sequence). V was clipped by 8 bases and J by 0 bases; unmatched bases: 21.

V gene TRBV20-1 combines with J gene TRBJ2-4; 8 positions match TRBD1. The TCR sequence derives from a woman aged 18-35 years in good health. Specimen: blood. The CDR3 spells CSLRERGDRRRLAKNIQYF. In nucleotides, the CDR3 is TGCAGTCTCAGGGAAAGGGGGGACAGGAGACGACTAGCCAAAAACATTCAGTACTTC.